This T cell receptor beta chain comes out of a study of OX40 agonist ivuxolimab in advanced cancers. Regarding the complete study: Ivuxolimab was an agonistic, fully human IgG2 monoclonal antibody directed against OX40 (CD134), a costimulatory receptor. Intravenous ivuxolimab was administered to patients every 2 weeks at six dose levels: 0.01, 0.1, 0.3, 1.5, 3 and 10 mg/kg. Of the 50 or so patients in dose escalation, 19 had hepatocellular carcinoma, around 15 had melanoma, 9 had renal cell carcinoma and 9 had head and neck cancer. The dose-escalation cohort was roughly 87% male with a mean age of approximately 60 years, ranging from about 23 to 85. Prior anti-PD-1, anti-PD-L1 or anti-CTLA-4 therapy was permitted, and checkpoint inhibitors had been received by under 50% of dose-escalation patients. Partial responses occurred in three dose-escalation patients, of whom one had hepatocellular carcinoma and two had cutaneous melanoma. Peripheral TCRbeta sequencing aimed to test whether ivuxolimab altered TCR sequence diversity and caused clonal T-cell expansion. The paper covers the monotherapy dose-escalation part of the phase I ivuxolimab trial, which included N ≈ 54 patients.

Comment on this clone: The target of this receptor is not known. The input lacks base qualities; no much larger clone sits a single base away.

Looking up the germline V gene yields CDR1 ENHRY and CDR2 SYGVKD. From the cysteine up to the phenylalanine, the CDR3 has a length of 10 residues. This entry keeps only the CDR3 DNA: 30 bases, framed from base 1. Trimming removed 8 bases from V and 13 bases from J; the gene matches leave 5 bases unexplained. Summary of the overall study and its limitations: Low levels of normalized T-cell clonal expansion were also seen in some patients who did not respond. In the 0.1-3.0 mg/kg groups, partial responders had among the lowest normalized peripheral clonal expansion, particularly in CD8+ T cells. At doses of 0.1 to 3.0 mg/kg, clonal expansion of both CD4+ and CD8+ blood T cells was observed from baseline to week 6. On average, CD8+ T cells showed more expanded clones than CD4+ T cells after ivuxolimab. Which antigens the clonally expanded peripheral T cells were specific for was not determined.

For sequencing of the TCRbeta CDR3 region, genomic DNA was extracted from the sorted cells. TCRbeta CDR3 regions were sequenced using the immunoSEQ Assay. The immuneACCESS repertoire file appears here via TCRdb, limited to in-frame rearrangements. These files lack a portion of the clones; in checked studies, under half of the deficit traces to unresolved V genes, and the cause of the others is not known. This sample lists about 61,000 clones; 89% were detected once. About a sixth of the sample lies in the top ten. Patients with autoimmune disease history or receiving systemic immunosuppression were excluded from the trial. Peripheral blood for TCR sequencing was collected from all dose cohorts at baseline, on cycle 4 day 1, and on cycle 7 day 1. The samples were drawn from a first-in-human, open-label, multicenter phase I dose-escalation trial of ivuxolimab. Adults with locally advanced or metastatic head and neck squamous cell, hepatocellular, melanoma or renal cell carcinoma were enrolled in the trial. CD4+ and CD8+ T cells were sorted separately from peripheral blood before TCR sequencing.

The rearrangement combines TRBV10-3 with TRBJ2-1; TRBD1 aligns with 7 central bases. The sample here was CD4+ or CD8+ T cells sorted from blood, taken in a trial of the OX40 agonist ivuxolimab. The receptor was derived from an adult with an advanced solid tumor such as melanoma, head and neck, liver or kidney cancer. The CDR3 amino acid sequence is: CAIGGQNQFF. In nucleotides, the sequence is TGTGCCATCGGGGGACAGAATCAGTTCTTC.